The 32 T cell receptor beta chains below all came from one sample that was sequenced in a study of post-analysis software for immune sequencing data. General study results and limits: Compared with controls, patients had more of about 5 TRBV segments, including TRBV5-6, TRBV5-1 and TRBV20-1.

These receptors' targets are unknown. The TCR beta cDNA libraries contained unique molecular identifiers. One entry per CDR3 protein, called by TCRdb with MiXCR from the PCR reads. The table lists 350,000 to 450,000 distinct CDR3 sequences, about 39% of them singletons. The specimen was blood. The origin of the receptors is a girl aged 2 to 9 with multiple sclerosis.

A remark on this clonotype: A read error may account for a junction end that differs from germline. The CDR3 region has the DNA TGCAGTGCTAGAGTGCCTAGCGGGCTCTCCTACAATGGGCAGTTCTTC. Amino acids: CSARVPSGLSYNGQFF. This chain connects TRBV20-1 to TRBJ2-1; TRBD2 agrees at 8 bases. Germline V gene lookup returns CDR1 DFQATT and CDR2 SNEGSKA (reference sequence). The CDR3 consists of 16 residues.

This clonotype was picked up a small number of times. This rearrangement joins TRBV27 to TRBJ2-1; D gene uncertain. Trimming removed 2 bases from V and 0 bases from J, with 8 bases in between. The CDR3 covers 15 residues. The germline CDR1 and CDR2 sequences are MNHEY and SMNVEV (reference sequence). In nucleotides, the CDR3 is TGTGCCAGCAGTTTACAGGACCCCTCCTACAATGAGCAGTTCTTC. Protein sequence: CASSLQDPSYNEQFF.

The V gene is TRBV5-1, the J gene TRBJ2-1, with TRBD2 matching over 8 bases. V gave up 0 bases and J gave up 8 bases; unmatched junction bases: 10. This CDR3 region has 16 residues. Germline lookup yields CDR1 SGHRS and CDR2 YFSETQ. The CDR3 loop reads CASSLVIVAGRHEQFF. The CDR3 DNA follows: TGCGCCAGCAGCTTGGTGATCGTAGCGGGGCGGCATGAGCAGTTCTTC.

The rearrangement uses TRBV19 and TRBJ1-5; 10 bases line up with TRBD1. The germline CDR1 and CDR2 sequences are LNHDA and SQIVND (reference sequence). This CDR3 region has 16 residues. Trimming took 6 bases from V and 4 from J; bases not matched to a gene: 9. The CDR3 here is CASSLTGTGVNQPQHF. CDR3 bases: TGTGCCAGTAGCTTAACCGGGACAGGGGTTAATCAGCCCCAGCATTTT.

The chain combines TRBV5-1 with TRBJ2-3, with D unclear. The CDR3 is 14 amino acids. Germline V lookup: CDR1 SGHRS, CDR2 YFSETQ. Trimming took off 0 bases at V and 5 bases at J, with 10 bases between the two ends. The CDR3 coding sequence is TGCGCCAGCAGCTTGGCCAGTGGGCAAGATACGCAGTATTTT. Translated, it gives CASSLASGQDTQYF. Supplemented by reference TRBV5-1 and TRBJ2-3, the full variable domain reads KAGVTQTPRYLIKTRGQQVTLSCSPISGHRSVSWYQQTPGQGLQFLFEYFSETQRNKGNFPGRFSGRQFSNSRSEMNVSTLELGDSALYLCASSLASGQDTQYFGPGTRLTVL.

This clonotype was picked up a small number of times. The chain combines TRBV7-2 with TRBJ2-7; TRBD2 matches 7 bases. J gave up 2 bases and V 4 bases, and 5 bases lay outside the gene matches. The germline gives CDR1 SGHTA, CDR2 FQGNSA. This CDR3 is built from 14 residues. The CDR3 here is CASSSQRGTYEQYF. CDR3 nucleotides: TGTGCCAGCAGCTCCCAGCGGGGAACCTACGAGCAGTACTTC.

The J gene is TRBJ2-5, the V gene TRBV25-1, with TRBD2 as a possible D gene (6 bases). Trimming stripped 3 bases from V and 11 bases from J, with 22 bases between. The CDR3 runs to 15 residues. Germline V CDR1 and CDR2: MGHDK, SYGVNS. The CDR3: CASSDHGGSYNEQYF. In DNA, the CDR3 is TGTGCCAGCAGTGACCATGGGGGGAGCTACAATGAGCAGTACTTC. The variable domain in full, completed from reference TRBV25-1 and TRBJ2-5, reads EADIYQTPRYLVIGTGKKITLECSQTMGHDKMYWYQQDPGMELHLIHYSYGVNSTEKGDLSSESTVSRIRTEHFPLTLESARPSHTSQYLCASSDHGGSYNEQYFGPGTRLLVL.

The chain carries TRBV5-1 and TRBJ2-1; 7 nucleotides line up with TRBD1. Per the germline V gene, CDR1 is SGHRS and CDR2 is YFSETQ. This CDR3 spans 14 amino acids. J was trimmed by 5 bases and V by 1 base; bases with no gene match: 3. The CDR3 DNA sequence: TGCGCCAGCAGCTTGACAGGGGCCCACAATGAGCAGTTCTTC. Translated: CASSLTGAHNEQFF.

This clonotype was seen more than once but under ten times. This chain connects TRBV6-5 to TRBJ1-2, with D perhaps matching TRBD1 (5 bases). The CDR3 contains 14 residues. The germline V and J ends were trimmed by 7 bases and 4 bases, with 16 bases remaining between them. Germline V gene lookup returns CDR1 MNHEY and CDR2 SVGAGI. CDR3 nucleotide sequence: TGTGCCAGCAAAACTAGGAGAGGGACCTATGGCTACACCTTC. Translated, it gives CASKTRRGTYGYTF.

This rearrangement joins TRBV9 to TRBJ2-3; D unresolved. Trimming left V 0 bases short and J 3 bases short, with 11 bases between. The CDR3 spans 15 residues. Germline CDR1 and CDR2: SGDLS and YYNGEE. The CDR3 nucleotides read TGTGCCAGCAGCGTAGCGGAAGGACGGACAGATACGCAGTATTTT. This codes for CASSVAEGRTDTQYF.

The V call is TRBV29-1, the J call TRBJ1-4; weak D call: TRBD1 (6 bases). The germline V and J ends were trimmed by 4 bases and 10 bases, with 16 bases remaining between them. CDR1 and CDR2 (germline): SQVTM, ANQGSEA. The CDR3 length is 13 residues. The CDR3, as DNA: TGCAGCGTTGGGGACACCCCTGAGGGAAAACTGTTTTTT. Amino acid sequence: CSVGDTPEGKLFF.

In nucleotides, the CDR3 is TGCGCCAGCAGAGGGACGGGCTTTCGTACAGATACGCAGTATTTT. It codes for CASRGTGFRTDTQYF. This chain uses TRBV5-1 with TRBJ2-3; D is tentatively TRBD1 or TRBD2 (5 bases each). V was clipped by 5 bases and J by 3 bases, with 16 bases between them. The CDR3 consists of 15 residues. Germline lookup yields CDR1 SGHRS and CDR2 YFSETQ.

CDR3: CASSLVQGDGNSPLHF. CDR3 bases: TGTGCCAGCAGCTTAGTGCAGGGAGACGGAAATTCACCCCTCCACTTT. The chain combines TRBV7-6 with TRBJ1-6, with a possible D match to TRBD1 (5 bases). V lost 1 base and J lost 7, with 14 bases in between. The CDR3 sequence is 16 residues long. Per germline, CDR1 SGHVS and CDR2 FNYEAQ. The full variable domain, completed using reference TRBV7-6 and TRBJ1-6, is GAGVSQSPRYKVTKRGQDVALRCDPISGHVSLYWYRQALGQGPEFLTYFNYEAQQDKSGLPNDRFSAERPEGSISTLTIQRTEQRDSAMYRCASSLVQGDGNSPLHFGNGTRLTVT.

This chain links TRBV13 with TRBJ2-5; 7 bases fit TRBD2. This CDR3 has 19 amino acids. V lost 7 bases and J lost 1; bases outside the gene matches: 21. Germline lookup yields CDR1 PRHDT and CDR2 FYEKMQ (reference sequence). The CDR3 bases are TGTGCCAGCACGATGGGCGGGCCGACGGCTAGCGGAAGCCAAGAGACCCAGTACTTC. Translating it yields CASTMGGPTASGSQETQYF.

The rearrangement joins TRBV12-3 or TRBV12-4 to TRBJ2-5; the D gene is possibly TRBD2 (5 bases). Trimming took 5 bases from V and 11 from J, leaving 21 bases between them. The CDR3 is 14 residues long. The CDR3 bases are TGTGCCAGCAGTGCGGCCCGGGAACCTGGGGAGCAGTACTTC. It specifies CASSAAREPGEQYF.

There are a few counts of this clonotype. This chain connects TRBV4-1 to TRBJ2-3; a possible D gene is TRBD2 (6 bases). CDR3 size: 16 residues. Trimming left V 0 bases short and J 2 bases short, with 12 bases between. Germline loops: CDR1 MGHRA, CDR2 YSYEKL. CDR3 nucleotide sequence: TGCGCCAGCAGCCAAGAGTGGGACTCAGTCACAGATACGCAGTATTTT. Translating gives CASSQEWDSVTDTQYF.

The chain carries TRBV20-1 and TRBJ1-5; D uncertain. Germline V gene data show CDR1 as DFQATT and CDR2 as SNEGSKA (reference sequence). Trimming removed 3 bases at V and 4 bases at J, with 7 bases between. The CDR3 has 12 residues. The CDR3 coding sequence is TGCAGTGCTAGTGAGGGAAATCAGCCCCAGCATTTT. It codes for CSASEGNQPQHF.

This clonotype was found once. The chain uses TRBV29-1 and TRBJ1-4; perhaps TRBD1 as D (5 bases). Germline V gene data show CDR1 as SQVTM and CDR2 as ANQGSEA. V lost 3 bases and J lost 10, with 15 bases in between. The CDR3 extends over 13 amino acids. The CDR3 DNA sequence: TGCAGCGTTGAGGACACCCCTGAGGGAAAACTGTTTTTT. This codes for CSVEDTPEGKLFF. The entire variable domain, with the rest obtained from reference TRBV29-1 and TRBJ1-4, is as follows: SAVISQKPSRDICQRGTSLTIQCQVDSQVTMMFWYRQQPGQSLTLIATANQGSEATYESGFVIDKFPISRPNLTFSTLTVSNMSPEDSSIYLCSVEDTPEGKLFFGSGTQLSVL.

The chain uses TRBV12-2 and TRBJ2-5. TRBV12-2 is designated a pseudogene. The CDR3 has 15 residues. The CDR3 spells CASRLGTSGSETQYF. CDR3 nucleotides: TGTGCAAGTCGCCTAGGGACTAGCGGGAGTGAGACCCAGTACTTC.

The chain links TRBV10-3 to TRBJ2-7, with D possibly being TRBD2 (5 bases). The CDR3 extends over 15 amino acids. Germline V gene lookup returns CDR1 ENHRY and CDR2 SYGVKD. V was trimmed by 5 bases and J by 0 bases, leaving 14 bases between them. This chain's CDR3 is CAISHHSDGSYEQYF. As DNA, the CDR3 is TGTGCCATCAGTCACCATAGCGACGGCTCCTACGAGCAGTACTTC.

This chain connects TRBV12-3 or TRBV12-4 to TRBJ1-4; TRBD1 aligns across 8 bases. Germline trimming cut 5 bases from V and 4 bases from J; bases unmatched to any gene: 6. CDR3 length: 15 amino acids. The CDR3 region has the DNA TGTGCCAGCAGTCCACAGGGGGTTATTAATGAAAAACTGTTTTTT. Translating it yields CASSPQGVINEKLFF.

The rearrangement links TRBV6-6 to TRBJ2-7, with 9 bases aligning to TRBD1. V was pared by 2 bases and J by 7 bases, with 12 bases of the junction left unmatched. Looked up from germline, CDR1 is MNHNY and CDR2 is SVGAGI (reference sequence). The CDR3 contains 16 residues. The CDR3 is CASSYRDRAPFDEQYF. In DNA form, the CDR3 reads TGTGCCAGCAGTTACAGGGACAGGGCCCCCTTCGATGAGCAGTACTTC.

The chain has TRBV6-6 and TRBJ2-1; 9 nucleotides agree with TRBD2. The trim removed 6 bases at V and 4 bases at J, leaving 7 bases unmatched. Germline V gene lookup returns CDR1 MNHNY and CDR2 SVGAGI (reference sequence). The CDR3 runs to 15 residues. CDR3 bases: TGTGCCAGCAGGAGAGCGGGGGGCGGGTACAATGAGCAGTTCTTC. Amino acid sequence: CASRRAGGGYNEQFF.

This clonotype has a handful of counts. The CDR3 region has the DNA TGCGCCAGCAGCCCCTCCGGGACTAGCAGAGAGACCCAGTACTTC. Translation gives CASSPSGTSRETQYF. The chain recombines TRBV5-1 with TRBJ2-5; 9 bases align to TRBD2. Trimming at V came to 4 bases and at J to 4 bases, leaving 8 bases not matched to a gene. The CDR3 spans 15 residues. CDR1 and CDR2 (germline): SGHRS, YFSETQ.

The V gene is TRBV15, the J gene TRBJ2-7, with D unresolved. CDR3 length equals 12 residues. Looked up from germline, CDR1 is LNHNV and CDR2 is YYDKDF (reference sequence). V lost 5 bases, J lost 3 bases, and 8 bases lay in between. Written as DNA, the CDR3 is TGTGCCACCAGCGGCAGAGACTACGAGCAGTACTTC. Protein: CATSGRDYEQYF.

This clonotype was observed a single time. The chain employs TRBV6-2 or TRBV6-3 and TRBJ2-7; D might be TRBD1 or TRBD2, each matching 5 bases. Trimming took 0 bases from V and 0 from J, leaving 9 bases between them. Germline V lookup: CDR1 MNHEY, CDR2 SVGEGT. The CDR3 covers 15 residues. CDR3 in amino acids: CASSYSAGASYEQYF. The CDR3 nucleotides are TGTGCCAGCAGTTACTCGGCCGGGGCCTCCTACGAGCAGTACTTC.

This clonotype was seen a handful of times. This rearrangement joins TRBV7-3 to TRBJ2-5; 9 nucleotides line up with TRBD2. The V segment lost 5 bases and the J segment 2 bases; nucleotides outside the gene matches: 6. Germline CDR1 reads SGHTA; CDR2 reads FQGTGA. The CDR3 totals 15 residues. As DNA, the CDR3 is TGTGCCAGCAGCGCCTTAGCGGGGGTGCAAGAGACCCAGTACTTC. This gives the protein CASSALAGVQETQYF.

The rearrangement joins TRBV10-3 to TRBJ2-1, with 7 nucleotides matching TRBD2. V lost 0 bases and J lost 6; bases outside the gene matches: 2. Germline V gene lookup returns CDR1 ENHRY and CDR2 SYGVKD. This CDR3 is built from 14 residues. The CDR3 loop is CAISESGGGNEQFF. CDR3 bases: TGTGCCATCAGTGAGTCGGGCGGGGGCAATGAGCAGTTCTTC.

This clonotype was picked up a small number of times. The J gene is TRBJ2-1, the V gene TRBV20-1; D is uncertain. The length of the CDR3 is 16 residues. CDR1 DFQATT and CDR2 SNEGSKA come from the germline V gene (reference sequence). V was shortened by 3 bases and J by 0 bases, with 15 bases between the two germline ends. The CDR3 reads CSARALRRSSYNEQFF. The CDR3 DNA reads TGCAGTGCTAGGGCCCTGAGGCGGAGCTCCTACAATGAGCAGTTCTTC.

The CDR3 region has the DNA TGTGCCAGCAGCCCTAGCTCTAGCGGGAGGGTCCTATCCTACAATGAGCAGTTCTTC. Amino acids: CASSPSSSGRVLSYNEQFF. The J gene is TRBJ2-1, the V gene TRBV7-6; 12 nucleotides align to TRBD2. The junction had 12 bases not matched to a gene; V was cut back by 5 bases and J by 1 base. This CDR3 comprises 19 residues. CDR1 is SGHVS and CDR2 is FNYEAQ in the germline V gene.

J is TRBJ2-3 and V is TRBV12-3 or TRBV12-4, with 7 bases lining up with TRBD2. V lost 5 bases and J lost 2; bases outside the gene matches: 13. The CDR3 contains 17 residues. The CDR3 is CASSPTVGRESTDTQYF. In DNA, the CDR3 is TGTGCCAGCAGTCCAACGGTGGGGCGGGAGTCCACAGATACGCAGTATTTT.

Comments on this clonotype: One end of the junction varies from germline; a read error may be responsible. This chain links TRBV5-8 with TRBJ1-5; TRBD1 matches 8 bases. The CDR3 is made up of 15 amino acids. Per germline, CDR1 SGHTS and CDR2 YDEGEE. The CDR3 protein is CASSFTQGANQPQHF. The DNA of the CDR3 is TGTGCCAGTAGCTTTACTCAGGGGGCTAACCAGCCCCAGCATTTT.